The 12 T cell receptor beta chains listed next were all sequenced from one sample in a study of T-cell reconstitution after alpha-beta-depleted transplantation in children. The TCRbeta library incorporated unique molecular identifiers. One entry per CDR3 protein results from TCRdb running MiXCR on the PCR reads. The repertoire holds about 400,000 distinct CDR3 sequences, roughly 22% seen once, with approximately 3.8% in the top ten. Sequenced here: PBMCs from the stem cell graft donor, sampled from the stem cell graft. These receptors originate from a human donor who donated a stem cell graft to a child with acute myeloid leukemia.

This clonotype was observed a single time. The gene calls are TRBV12-3 or TRBV12-4 and TRBJ2-7; no clear D gene. The CDR3 has 12 amino acids. Trimming stripped 4 bases from V and 7 bases from J, with 11 bases between. CDR3 region: CASSSERLEQYF. CDR3 in DNA: TGTGCCAGCAGTTCGGAGCGCTTGGAGCAGTACTTC.

This clonotype appeared many times. This chain links TRBV7-8 with TRBJ2-2, with TRBD2 identical over 8 bases. The CDR3 has 17 residues. V gave up 4 bases and J gave up 0 bases; unmatched junction bases: 7. Germline CDR1 SGHVS, CDR2 FQNEAQ. The CDR3 sequence: CASSSPGLAPNTGELFF. CDR3 sequence (DNA): TGTGCCAGCAGCTCCCCAGGACTAGCTCCGAACACCGGGGAGCTGTTTTTT.

There are a few counts of this clonotype. The rearrangement uses TRBV5-1 and TRBJ2-1, with D uncertain. Germline V gene lookup returns CDR1 SGHRS and CDR2 YFSETQ. The V and J ends lost 7 bases and 5 bases respectively, with 16 bases between them. This CDR3 is 14 amino acids long. CDR3 sequence reads: CASRTRPTDNEQFF. The CDR3 bases are TGCGCCAGCCGTACGAGACCCACGGACAATGAGCAGTTCTTC.

This clonotype was counted only a few times. This chain joins TRBV29-1 and TRBJ2-1, with 9 positions matching TRBD1. In germline, CDR1 is SQVTM, CDR2 ANQGSEA. This CDR3 spans 14 amino acids. The V gene end was trimmed by 4 bases and the J gene end by 7 bases; junction bases not matched to a gene: 8. The CDR3 DNA is TGCAGCGTTGGTTCGGGGACAGGGAGTAATGAGCAGTTCTTC. Its translation is CSVGSGTGSNEQFF.

This chain connects TRBV12-3 or TRBV12-4 to TRBJ2-2; D is perhaps TRBD2 (6 bases). Trimming took off 7 bases at V and 2 bases at J, with 17 bases between the two ends. The CDR3 contains 16 residues. CDR3 sequence (DNA): TGTGCCAGCACCCCCGGGACTCGTACAAACACCGGGGAGCTGTTTTTT. It specifies CASTPGTRTNTGELFF.

The CDR3 nucleotides are TGCAGTGCGACTAGCGGGAGGCTCGCGGATACGCAGTATTTT. Translating gives CSATSGRLADTQYF. The V call is TRBV20-1, the J call TRBJ2-3; 13 bases line up with TRBD2. V lost 6 bases to trimming and J lost 6 bases; unmatched junction nucleotides: 6. This CDR3 region has 14 residues. From germline, CDR1 is DFQATT and CDR2 SNEGSKA (reference sequence).

The V call is TRBV20-1, the J call TRBJ1-2, with 8 bases identical to TRBD1. CDR3 size: 13 residues. V gave up 2 bases and J gave up 5 bases; unmatched junction bases: 4. CDR1 and CDR2 from the germline V gene are DFQATT and SNEGSKA (reference sequence). CDR3 sequence: CSARQGALYGYTF. The CDR3 DNA follows: TGCAGTGCTAGACAGGGGGCCCTTTATGGCTACACCTTC.

This clonotype was counted many times. This sequence joins TRBV27 and TRBJ2-7, with TRBD2 matching over 7 bases. Germline V CDR1 and CDR2: MNHEY, SMNVEV (reference sequence). The CDR3 has 14 amino acids. Germline trimming cut 3 bases from V and 3 bases from J; bases unmatched to any gene: 5. The CDR3, as DNA: TGTGCCAGCAGTTTCACTAGCGTCAGCTACGAGCAGTACTTC. Amino acids: CASSFTSVSYEQYF.

This clonotype was recorded many times. This chain links TRBV12-3 or TRBV12-4 with TRBJ1-1, with 7 bases lining up with TRBD1. Trimming took 6 bases from V and 2 from J; bases not matched to a gene: 9. The CDR3 runs to 15 residues. CDR3 residues: CASRGPQGINTEAFF. Written as DNA, the CDR3 is TGTGCCAGCAGGGGACCACAGGGGATCAACACTGAAGCTTTCTTT.

This clonotype appeared once. A single base separates this from a much larger clone, so it may be a read error. V gene TRBV20-1 combines with J gene TRBJ2-1, with 8 bases aligning to TRBD2. Germline lookup yields CDR1 DFQATT and CDR2 SNEGSKA (reference sequence). With 7 bases clipped from V and 4 bases from J, the junction kept 15 bases outside the gene matches. The length of the CDR3 is 16 residues. CDR3 in amino acids: CSVDSTAGGLYNEQFF. The CDR3 nucleotides are TGCAGTGTGGATTCCACCGCGGGAGGTCTGTACAATGAGCAGTTCTTC.

This clonotype has more than one count but fewer than ten. This CDR3 reads CSVGVLALNEQFF. As DNA, the CDR3 is TGCAGCGTTGGGGTTCTAGCGCTCAATGAGCAGTTCTTC. This chain uses TRBV29-1 with TRBJ2-1; maybe TRBD2 (6 bases). The CDR3 contains 13 residues. Germline V gene sequence: CDR1 SQVTM, CDR2 ANQGSEA. The V and J ends lost 4 bases and 6 bases respectively, with 13 bases between them.

The chain recombines TRBV18 with TRBJ2-2; D unresolved. V lost 0 bases, J lost 6 bases, and 8 bases lay in between. The length of the CDR3 is 14 residues. The V gene's germline CDR1 is KGHSH and CDR2 LQKENI. The CDR3 bases are TGTGCCAGCTCACCACCGATGGCCCCCGGGGAGCTGTTTTTT. It is translated as CASSPPMAPGELFF.